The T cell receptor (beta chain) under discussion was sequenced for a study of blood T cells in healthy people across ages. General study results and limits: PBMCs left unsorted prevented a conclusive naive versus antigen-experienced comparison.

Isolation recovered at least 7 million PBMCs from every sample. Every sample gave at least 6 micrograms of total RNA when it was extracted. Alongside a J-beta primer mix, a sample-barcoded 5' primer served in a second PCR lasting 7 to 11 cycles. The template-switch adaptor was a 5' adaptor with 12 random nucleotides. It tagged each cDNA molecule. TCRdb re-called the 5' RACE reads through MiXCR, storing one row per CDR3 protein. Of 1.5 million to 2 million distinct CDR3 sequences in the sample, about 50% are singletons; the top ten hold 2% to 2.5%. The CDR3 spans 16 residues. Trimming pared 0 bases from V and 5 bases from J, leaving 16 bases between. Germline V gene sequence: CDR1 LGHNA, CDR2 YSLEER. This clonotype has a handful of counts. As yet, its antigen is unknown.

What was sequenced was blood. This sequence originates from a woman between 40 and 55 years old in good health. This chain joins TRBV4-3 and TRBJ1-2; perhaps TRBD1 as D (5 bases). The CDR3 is CASSQEVSGPPYGYTF. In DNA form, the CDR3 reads TGCGCCAGCAGCCAAGAAGTATCAGGGCCCCCATATGGCTACACCTTC.